This TCR beta chain was obtained from a study of regulatory T cells in long-lasting Graves disease. Study-level findings and limits: Since the sample size was small, accuracy may have been reduced.

Documented time point: persistent/refractory GD, antithyroid drugs over 5 years with positive TRAb. The TCR library was prepared using RNA isolated from PBMCs. HTBI primers from iRepertoire and Arm-PCR of CDR3 regions yielded the TCR beta libraries. TCRdb reprocessed the multiplex PCR reads with MiXCR, giving one entry per CDR3 protein. The table lists 430,000 or so distinct CDR3 sequences, roughly 21% of them singletons. V lost 3 bases, J lost 7 bases, and 4 bases stayed unmatched. The CDR3 extends over 13 amino acids. CDR1 is KGHSH and CDR2 is LQKENI in the germline V gene. On this clonotype itself: Its matching antigen is unknown.

This TCR came from a female donor with Graves disease. The chain uses TRBV18 and TRBJ1-1; 8 positions agree with TRBD1. The input for sequencing was peripheral blood mononuclear cells (PBMCs), taken when the disease was refractory, from a patient treated with antithyroid drugs. Written as DNA, the CDR3 is TGTGCCAGCTCACCCCCGGGACAGGATGAAGCTTTCTTT. It yields the protein CASSPPGQDEAFF. Looking up the rest from reference TRBV18 and TRBJ1-1 gives the full variable domain: NAGVMQNPRHLVRRRGQEARLRCSPMKGHSHVYWYRQLPEEGLKFMVYLQKENIIDESGMPKERFSAEFPKEGPSILRIQQVVRGDSAAYFCASSPPGQDEAFFGQGTRLTVV.